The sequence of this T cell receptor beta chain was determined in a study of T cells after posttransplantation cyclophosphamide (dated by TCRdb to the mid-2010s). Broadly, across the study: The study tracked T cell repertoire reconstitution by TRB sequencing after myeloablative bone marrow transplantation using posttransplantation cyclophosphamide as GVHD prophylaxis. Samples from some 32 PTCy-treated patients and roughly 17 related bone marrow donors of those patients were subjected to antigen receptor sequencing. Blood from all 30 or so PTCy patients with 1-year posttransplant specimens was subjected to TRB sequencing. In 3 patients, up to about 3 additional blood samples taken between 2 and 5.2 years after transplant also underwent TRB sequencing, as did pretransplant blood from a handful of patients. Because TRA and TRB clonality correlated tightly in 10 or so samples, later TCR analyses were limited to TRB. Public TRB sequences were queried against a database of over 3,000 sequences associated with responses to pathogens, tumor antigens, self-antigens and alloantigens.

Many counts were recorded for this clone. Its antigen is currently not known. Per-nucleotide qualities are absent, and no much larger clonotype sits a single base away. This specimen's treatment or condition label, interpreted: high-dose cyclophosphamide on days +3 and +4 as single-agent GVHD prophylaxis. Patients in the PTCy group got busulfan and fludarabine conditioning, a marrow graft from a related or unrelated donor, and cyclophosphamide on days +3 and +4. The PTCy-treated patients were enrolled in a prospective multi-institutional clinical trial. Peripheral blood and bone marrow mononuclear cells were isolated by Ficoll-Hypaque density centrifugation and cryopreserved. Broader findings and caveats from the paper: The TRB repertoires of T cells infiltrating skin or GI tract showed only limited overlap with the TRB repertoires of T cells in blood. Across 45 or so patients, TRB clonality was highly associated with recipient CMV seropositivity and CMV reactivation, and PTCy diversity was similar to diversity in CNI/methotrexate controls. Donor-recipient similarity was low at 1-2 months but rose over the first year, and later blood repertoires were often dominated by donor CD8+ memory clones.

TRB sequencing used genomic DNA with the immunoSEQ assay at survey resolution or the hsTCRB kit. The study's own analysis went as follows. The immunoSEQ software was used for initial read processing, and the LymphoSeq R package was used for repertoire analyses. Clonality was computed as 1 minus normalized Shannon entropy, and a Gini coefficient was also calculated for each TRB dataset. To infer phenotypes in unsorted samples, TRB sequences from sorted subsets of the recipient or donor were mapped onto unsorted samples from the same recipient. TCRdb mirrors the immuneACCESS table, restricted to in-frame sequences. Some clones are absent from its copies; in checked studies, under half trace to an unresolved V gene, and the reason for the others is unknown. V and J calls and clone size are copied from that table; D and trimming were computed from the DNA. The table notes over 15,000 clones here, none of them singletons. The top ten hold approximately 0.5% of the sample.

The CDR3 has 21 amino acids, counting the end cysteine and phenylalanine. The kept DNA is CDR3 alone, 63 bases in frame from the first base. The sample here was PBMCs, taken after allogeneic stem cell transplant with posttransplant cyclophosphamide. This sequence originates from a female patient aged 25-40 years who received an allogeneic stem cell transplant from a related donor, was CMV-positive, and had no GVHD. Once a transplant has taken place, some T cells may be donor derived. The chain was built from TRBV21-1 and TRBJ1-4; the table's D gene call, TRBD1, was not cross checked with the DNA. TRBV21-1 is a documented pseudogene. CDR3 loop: CASSKESGLTAYFPTNEKLFF. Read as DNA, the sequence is TGTGCCAGCAGCAAAGAATCCGGGTTGACAGCTTACTTTCCAACTAATGAAAAACTGTTTTTT.